Listed below are T cell receptor beta chains from one sample, sequenced in a study of blood T cell repertoires in COVID-19. The protocol was immunoSEQ multiplex PCR, while the TCRdb copy is restricted to in-frame clones and leaves out a portion. Counted here are more than 90,000 clones, approximately 82% occurring once; the ten biggest clones make up about 4.3%. Source material: peripheral blood. The receptors shown here come from a man aged 60-69 years with acute or convalescent COVID-19. The CDR3 runs from the conserved cysteine through the conserved F or W. Each record gives: clone size, V gene, J gene, CDR3 protein. The size of a clone is reported for some rows only, either as once, few or many, or as a class for expanded clones.

NA	TRBV7-2	TRBJ2-1	CASSPGLTSNEQFF
NA	TRBV11-3	TRBJ1-1	CASSPGTGEAFF
NA	TRBV19	TRBJ2-2	CASSPMAGGGTGELFF
NA	TRBV15	TRBJ2-1	CATSIRAGGYNEQFF
NA	TRBV5-1	TRBJ1-1	CASSYRTGDVEAFF
NA	TRBV7-2	TRBJ1-2	CASSRGERGYGYTF
NA	TRBV10-1	TRBJ1-2	CASSERRVGGYTF
NA	TRBV7-2	TRBJ1-1	CASSRGGLNTEAFF
NA	TRBV5-4	TRBJ2-7	CASSALQGAGEQYF
NA	TRBV11-2	TRBJ2-1	CASSLGFGGSYNEQFF
NA	TRBV7-9	TRBJ1-2	CASSLGASNYGYTF
NA	TRBV3-1/TRBV3-2	TRBJ2-7	CASSHFGTGNFYEQYF
NA	TRBV9	TRBJ1-2	CASSGTNYGYTF
once	TRBV27	TRBJ1-1	CASSPWGDRGNTEAFF
NA	TRBV5-6	TRBJ1-1	CASSLGRVPRGAFF
NA	TRBV3-1/TRBV3-2	TRBJ2-5	CASSLMRGGTVQETQYF
NA	TRBV30	TRBJ2-2	CAWGIGGSTTGELFF
NA	TRBV24-1	TRBJ2-1	CATMMGAGYNEQFF
few	TRBV7-2	TRBJ2-1	CASSWSGGRLLNNEQFF
many	TRBV10-3	TRBJ2-7	CAISETTGGNREQYF
NA	TRBV30	TRBJ2-6	CAWSRTESGANVLTF
NA	TRBV12-3/TRBV12-4	TRBJ2-1	CASSLGQYNEQFF